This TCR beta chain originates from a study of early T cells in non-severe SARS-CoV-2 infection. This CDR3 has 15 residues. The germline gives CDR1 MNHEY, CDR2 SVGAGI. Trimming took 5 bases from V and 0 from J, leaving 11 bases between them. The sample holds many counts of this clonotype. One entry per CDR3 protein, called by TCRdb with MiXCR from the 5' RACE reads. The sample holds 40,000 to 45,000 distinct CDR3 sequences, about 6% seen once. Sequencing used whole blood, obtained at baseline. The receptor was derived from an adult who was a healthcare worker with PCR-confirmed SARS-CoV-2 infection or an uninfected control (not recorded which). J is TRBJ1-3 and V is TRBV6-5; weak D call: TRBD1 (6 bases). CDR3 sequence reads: CASSKDSISGNTIYF. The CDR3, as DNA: TGTGCCAGCAGTAAGGACAGTATCTCTGGAAACACCATATATTTT.